These 16 T cell receptor beta chains were all obtained from the same sample, sequenced in a study of identical twins' blood T cells. One entry per CDR3 protein, called by TCRdb with MiXCR from the 5' RACE reads. This repertoire shows about 370,000 distinct CDR3 sequences, around 30% found once; its top ten account for roughly 5.5%. Sequenced: PBMCs. The receptors were gathered from a woman aged 18 to 50 in good health.

The V call is TRBV2, the J call TRBJ1-5; no firm D call. Trimming shortened V by 6 bases and J by 5 bases, and 11 bases separated the two germline ends. The germline V gene has CDR1 SNHLY and CDR2 FYNNEI. The CDR3 is 13 amino acids. The CDR3 region is CASRGSTYQPQHF. CDR3 DNA sequence: TGTGCCAGCAGGGGCAGCACCTATCAGCCCCAGCATTTT.

A note on this clonotype: A clone one base away is much larger, so this may be a read error. The rearrangement joins TRBV20-1 to TRBJ1-5; D not resolved. This CDR3 is 12 amino acids long. Looked up from germline, CDR1 is DFQATT and CDR2 is SNEGSKA (reference sequence). CDR3 amino acids: CSARRRNLPQHF. The CDR3 DNA is TGCAGTGCTAGGCGGCGAAATCTGCCCCAGCATTTT.

The chain joins TRBV7-2 to TRBJ1-3, with D uncertain. Germline lookup yields CDR1 SGHTA and CDR2 FQGNSA. The V end was cut by 1 base, the J end by 0 bases, with 10 bases between. The CDR3 contains 16 residues. For the CDR3, the DNA is TGTGCCAGCAGCTTAGGACCGGTCTTCTCTGGAAACACCATATATTTT. Translation gives CASSLGPVFSGNTIYF. Full variable domain (remainder filled in from reference TRBV7-2 and TRBJ1-3): GAGVSQSPSNKVTEKGKDVELRCDPISGHTALYWYRQSLGQGLEFLIYFQGNSAPDKSGLPSDRFSAERTGGSVSTLTIQRTQQEDSAVYLCASSLGPVFSGNTIYFGEGSWLTVV.

In its sample, this clonotype was seen a few times. This rearrangement joins TRBV5-1 to TRBJ2-7, with 8 positions matching TRBD2. The ends lost 4 bases at V and 5 bases at J; junction bases unmatched: 14. The germline gives CDR1 SGHRS, CDR2 YFSETQ. There are 16 residues in the CDR3. CDR3 sequence: CASSNVGTRLGDEQYF. CDR3 coding DNA: TGCGCCAGCAGCAACGTCGGGACTAGATTAGGCGACGAGCAGTACTTC.

A note on this clonotype: Just one base apart from a much larger clone, this may be a read error. The chain links TRBV10-3 to TRBJ1-1; D not resolved. The CDR3 contains 13 residues. Trimming stripped 1 base from V and 7 bases from J, with 10 bases between. The germline CDR1 and CDR2 sequences are ENHRY and SYGVKD. The CDR3 sequence is CAISEYGDGEAFF. CDR3 DNA sequence: TGTGCCATCAGTGAGTATGGAGACGGTGAAGCTTTCTTT.

This clonotype was detected a few times. The rearrangement uses TRBV12-5 and TRBJ1-1; D perhaps matches TRBD1 (5 bases). Looked up from germline, CDR1 is LGHNT and CDR2 is FRNRAP. The V gene lost 6 bases and the J gene lost 3 bases, with 17 bases spanning the gap. The CDR3 consists of 15 residues. Here the CDR3 reads CASGSRPRGYTEAFF. The CDR3 DNA sequence: TGTGCTAGTGGCTCCCGACCTAGGGGATACACTGAAGCTTTCTTT.

This clonotype was seen only once. The chain recombines TRBV7-6 with TRBJ1-1; D gene unclear. Germline CDR1 reads SGHVS; CDR2 reads FNYEAQ. V lost 5 bases, J lost 0 bases, and 13 bases lay in between. The CDR3 is 15 residues long. Written as DNA, the CDR3 is TGTGCCAGCAGCAACCCGGCGGGTTTGAACACTGAAGCTTTCTTT. Its translation: CASSNPAGLNTEAFF. Full variable domain (rest looked up from reference TRBV7-6 and TRBJ1-1): GAGVSQSPRYKVTKRGQDVALRCDPISGHVSLYWYRQALGQGPEFLTYFNYEAQQDKSGLPNDRFSAERPEGSISTLTIQRTEQRDSAMYRCASSNPAGLNTEAFFGQGTRLTVV.

The V and J genes are TRBV27 and TRBJ1-2, with 8 bases fitting TRBD1. The CDR3 has 13 residues. The germline gives CDR1 MNHEY, CDR2 SMNVEV (reference sequence). Trimming removed 5 bases from V and 8 bases from J; junction bases left unmatched: 7. The CDR3 nucleotides are TGTGCCAGCAGTGTCAGGGGGCTCGAAGGCTACACCTTC. Translating gives CASSVRGLEGYTF.

The rearrangement joins TRBV6-6 to TRBJ1-2; maybe TRBD1 (6 bases). The CDR3 sequence is 13 residues long. Germline V lookup: CDR1 MNHNY, CDR2 SVGAGI (reference sequence). V dropped 5 bases and J dropped 7 bases, with 14 bases sitting between them. CDR3 DNA: TGTGCCAGCAGTCCCTCAGGGGTCGGTGGCTACACCTTC. It is translated as CASSPSGVGGYTF.

A few counts support this clonotype. The chain uses TRBV5-1 and TRBJ2-7, with 9 bases matching TRBD1. CDR3 length: 14 residues. V gave up 3 bases and J gave up 5 bases; unmatched junction bases: 6. Germline CDR1 SGHRS, CDR2 YFSETQ. The CDR3 here is CASSSGTGWNEQYF. The CDR3 region has the DNA TGCGCCAGCAGCTCCGGGACAGGGTGGAACGAGCAGTACTTC.

Only a few counts were recorded for this clonotype. V usage is TRBV24-1 and J usage is TRBJ2-2; D gene uncertain. The CDR3 is 14 residues long. CDR1 is KGHDR and CDR2 is SFDVKD in the germline V gene. Between the trimmed V and J ends, which lost 1 base and 8 bases, there was a span of 10 bases. The CDR3 loop is CATSDLRAGGELFF. CDR3 bases: TGTGCCACCAGTGATTTAAGGGCTGGTGGGGAGCTGTTTTTT.

The sample holds many counts of this clonotype. The rearrangement uses TRBV4-1 and TRBJ1-1, with unresolved D. Germline CDR1 and CDR2: MGHRA and YSYEKL. The CDR3 length is 13 residues. V lost 2 bases and J 1 base, leaving 5 bases between the germline ends. The CDR3, as DNA: TGCGCCAGCAGCCAAATTCGGAACACTGAAGCTTTCTTT. It translates to CASSQIRNTEAFF.

There are a few counts of this clonotype. The chain links TRBV20-1 to TRBJ2-3, with 10 positions matching TRBD1. The germline V gene encodes CDR1 DFQATT and CDR2 SNEGSKA (reference sequence). Trimming cost V 4 bases and J 5 bases; bases outside gene matches: 9. This CDR3 is 15 amino acids long. The DNA of the CDR3 is TGCAGTGCTAAACGCAGACAGGGGGCAATAGATACGCAGTATTTT. Its translation: CSAKRRQGAIDTQYF.

This clonotype occurred many times. Its ends do not fully match the called genes, so a read error is possible. The V and J genes are TRBV7-6 and TRBJ1-5; D call uncertain. Per the germline V gene, CDR1 is SGHVS and CDR2 is FNYEAQ. CDR3 size: 9 residues. The CDR3 nucleotides read TGTGCCTCGAACTCGGTCCGCGATTTT. This sequence encodes CASNSVRDF.

This clonotype turned up a few times. V and J are TRBV7-6 and TRBJ2-1; 9 bases agree with TRBD2. V gave up 3 bases and J gave up 7 bases; unmatched junction bases: 7. The CDR3 is made up of 15 amino acids. Germline CDR1 reads SGHVS; CDR2 reads FNYEAQ. CDR3 sequence reads: CASSLSSGSWNEQFF. The CDR3 bases are TGTGCCAGCAGCTTGAGTAGCGGGAGTTGGAATGAGCAGTTCTTC.

A few counts support this clonotype. This chain uses TRBV5-1 with TRBJ1-1; the match to TRBD1 covers 7 bases. CDR1 and CDR2 (germline): SGHRS, YFSETQ. The CDR3 loop spans 15 amino acids. The J segment lost 2 bases and the V segment lost 4 bases, leaving 8 bases of the junction unmatched. The CDR3 nucleotides are TGCGCCAGCAGCCCCACCACAGGGGCCAACACTGAAGCTTTCTTT. Translation: CASSPTTGANTEAFF. The whole variable domain, remainder taken from reference TRBV5-1 and TRBJ1-1, is KAGVTQTPRYLIKTRGQQVTLSCSPISGHRSVSWYQQTPGQGLQFLFEYFSETQRNKGNFPGRFSGRQFSNSRSEMNVSTLELGDSALYLCASSPTTGANTEAFFGQGTRLTVV.